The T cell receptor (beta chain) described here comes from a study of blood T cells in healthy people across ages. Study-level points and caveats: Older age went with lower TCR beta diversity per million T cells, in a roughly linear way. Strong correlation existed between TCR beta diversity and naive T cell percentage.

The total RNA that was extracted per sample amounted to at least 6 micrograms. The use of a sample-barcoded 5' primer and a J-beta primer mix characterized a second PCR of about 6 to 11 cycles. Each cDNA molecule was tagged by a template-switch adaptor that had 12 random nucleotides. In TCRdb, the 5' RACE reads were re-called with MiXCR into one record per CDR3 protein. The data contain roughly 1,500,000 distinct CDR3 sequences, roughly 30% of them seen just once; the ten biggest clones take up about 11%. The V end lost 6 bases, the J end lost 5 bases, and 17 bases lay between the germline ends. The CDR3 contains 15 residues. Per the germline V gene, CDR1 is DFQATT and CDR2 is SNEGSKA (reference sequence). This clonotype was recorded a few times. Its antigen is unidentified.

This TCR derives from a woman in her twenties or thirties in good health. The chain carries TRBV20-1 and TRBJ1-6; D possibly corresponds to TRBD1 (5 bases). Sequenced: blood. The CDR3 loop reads CSAPAGSIDNSPLHF. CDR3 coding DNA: TGCAGTGCCCCGGCAGGGAGCATCGATAATTCACCCCTCCACTTT.